This T cell receptor (beta chain) was documented in a study of blood T cell repertoires in COVID-19. Study in general: The cDNA or gDNA used as material had been derived from T cells, B-cell-depleted T cells, or PBMCs.

CDR3 length equals 16 residues. Losses at the gene ends were 4 bases for V and 1 base for J; bases not matched to a gene: 5. Germline V gene lookup returns CDR1 SGHNT and CDR2 YYREEE (reference sequence). TCRdb keeps only in-frame clones here, not all; method: immunoSEQ multiplex PCR. Of about 130,000 clones in the sample, 92% are singletons; the top ten hold roughly 2%. The specimen sequenced was peripheral blood. This TCR was sampled from a man over 45 with COVID-19, enrolled during active disease. V and J are TRBV5-4 and TRBJ2-6; 7 nucleotides agree with TRBD1. CDR3 loop: CASSRQGASGANVLTF. CDR3 sequence (DNA): TGTGCCAGCAGCCGACAGGGAGCTTCTGGGGCCAACGTCCTGACTTTC.